This TCR beta chain was recorded in a study of cytomegalovirus exposure and HLA in healthy donors. Overall study results and limits: Researchers had no immune exposure information except CMV serostatus available. The study flagged fewer than 200 TCR beta chains as cytomegalovirus-associated.

The CDR3 runs 14 residues. V was pared by 6 bases and J by 8 bases, with 16 bases between. In germline, CDR1 is MDHEN, CDR2 SYDVKM. A multiplex PCR was run with 60 Vbeta primers and 13 Jbeta primers. Profiling relied on immunoSEQ multiplex PCR, and the TCRdb table lists in-frame clones only, not all of them. Of around 130,000 clones in the sample, 65% to 80% are singletons; the top ten hold 1.5% to 2%. About this clone itself: The target antigen is unknown.

J is TRBJ1-4 and V is TRBV28, with a tentative D call TRBD1 (6 bases). Sequencing used PBMCs. The origin of this receptor is a woman aged 30 to 39 in good health and CMV-seronegative. This CDR3 is CASSPKGHSEKLFF. In DNA form, the CDR3 reads TGTGCCAGCAGCCCAAAGGGACATTCGGAAAAACTGTTTTTT. Based on the CDR3 plus reference TRBV28 and TRBJ1-4, the full variable domain is DVKVTQSSRYLVKRTGEKVFLECVQDMDHENMFWYRQDPGLGLRLIYFSYDVKMKEKGDIPEGYSVSREKKERFSLILESASTNQTSMYLCASSPKGHSEKLFFGSGTQLSVL.